The clone carrying this T cell receptor beta chain showed up just a few times. Its specificity is not known. The sample is drawn from a study of T cells in Graves' hyperthyroidism and ophthalmopathy. It was RNA transcripts that yielded the amplified TCR beta CDR3 regions. TCR CDR3 regions were first amplified by RT-PCR with HTBI primers. Using its own MiXCR run on the multiplex PCR reads, TCRdb lists one record per CDR3 protein. The sample contains some 92,000 distinct CDR3 sequences, around 40% of which appear only once. Aged 18 to 65, the patients had hyperthyroidism that was newly diagnosed and had lasted under 2 months. Clinical symptoms, serum thyroxine, TRAb, thyroid ultrasound and orbital computed tomography established diagnosis. Whole-study results and caveats: The authors' 13 V-J model separated ophthalmopathy from stable hyperthyroidism.

This TCR was sampled from a woman under 40 with Graves' hyperthyroidism. The specimen sequenced was peripheral blood or thyroid tissue (not recorded which).

The DNA of the CDR3 is TGTGCCAGCAGCTGGGCGAGTGAGCAGTTCTTC. Residues: CASSWASEQFF. The chain joins TRBV7-9 to TRBJ2-1, with D unresolved. In germline, CDR1 is SEHNR, CDR2 FQNEAQ (reference sequence). V lost 4 bases, J lost 9 bases, and 7 bases lay in between. CDR3 length: 11 residues.